These T cell receptor beta chains were read from a single sample in a study of T cell repertoires in cytomegalovirus infection. TCRdb reprocessed the reads via MiXCR and lists one record per CDR3 protein. Altogether around 450,000 distinct CDR3 sequences are present, roughly 31% being singletons, with the ten largest covering about 13%. Material for sequencing was PBMCs. Receptor source: a human donor in good health (CMV status not recorded). Some clones in this sample may be carry-over from other donors' samples. Both conserved end residues are part of each CDR3. Fields, in order: D gene, V gene, J gene, clone size, CDR3 DNA, CDR3 protein. D genes are given only for firm matches. Size values are once, few and many counts, or a class for expanded clones, and some rows have none.

.	TRBV7-2	TRBJ1-4	many	TGTGCCAGCAGCTTAGGGGGACGGACTAATGAAAAACTGTTTTTT	CASSLGGRTNEKLFF
TRBD1	TRBV5-5	TRBJ2-5	.	TGTGCCAGCAGCTTGGGACAGGGGGTCTCCCAAGAGACCCAGTACTTC	CASSLGQGVSQETQYF
.	TRBV19	TRBJ2-1	once	TGTGCCAGTAGTATTCAATTTAATGAGCAGTTCTTC	CASSIQFNEQFF
.	TRBV5-6	TRBJ2-3	.	TGTGCCAGCAGTAAAGGGCGGCGGGGAGATACGCAGTATTTT	CASSKGRRGDTQYF
TRBD2	TRBV7-3	TRBJ2-7	many	TGTGCCAGCAGCTTAACTGGTCGGAGCGGGGGGCCGGACGAGCAGTACTTC	CASSLTGRSGGPDEQYF
TRBD1	TRBV12-3/TRBV12-4	TRBJ1-5	.	TGTGCCAGCAGAGCCGACAGGGGCAATCAGCTCCAGCATTTT	CASRADRGNQLQHF
.	TRBV7-9	TRBJ1-1	.	TGTGCCAGCAGCTTACTGGTTTTGAACACTGAAGCTTTCTTT	CASSLLVLNTEAFF
TRBD1	TRBV20-1	TRBJ1-5	.	TGCAGTGCTAGGGGACAGGGATATAATCAGCCCCAGCATTTT	CSARGQGYNQPQHF
.	TRBV7-9	TRBJ2-3	many	TGTGCCAGCAGCTTAGACACGCAGTATTTT	CASSLDTQYF
.	TRBV7-9	TRBJ1-5	.	TGTGCCAGCAGCTCGGAGACTGGTCAGCCCCAGCATTTT	CASSSETGQPQHF